This T cell receptor (beta chain) was sequenced in a study of blood T cell repertoires in COVID-19. The repertoire was sequenced with immunoSEQ multiplex PCR; TCRdb's copy has only in-frame clones and lacks some. The table includes about 130,000 clones, more than 70% detected once. Germline loops: CDR1 MNHEY, CDR2 SVGEGT. The length of the CDR3 is 18 residues. Trimming cost V 6 bases and J 3 bases; bases outside gene matches: 9. The V call is TRBV6-2 or TRBV6-3, the J call TRBJ2-3, with 16 bases lining up with TRBD2. The clonotype was recovered from a human donor in a cohort sampled during active COVID-19. The sequencing input was peripheral blood. The CDR3 DNA sequence: TGTGCCAGCAGCCTGGGACTAGCGGGAGGGCCCAAGACAGATACGCAGTATTTT. It encodes CASSLGLAGGPKTDTQYF.